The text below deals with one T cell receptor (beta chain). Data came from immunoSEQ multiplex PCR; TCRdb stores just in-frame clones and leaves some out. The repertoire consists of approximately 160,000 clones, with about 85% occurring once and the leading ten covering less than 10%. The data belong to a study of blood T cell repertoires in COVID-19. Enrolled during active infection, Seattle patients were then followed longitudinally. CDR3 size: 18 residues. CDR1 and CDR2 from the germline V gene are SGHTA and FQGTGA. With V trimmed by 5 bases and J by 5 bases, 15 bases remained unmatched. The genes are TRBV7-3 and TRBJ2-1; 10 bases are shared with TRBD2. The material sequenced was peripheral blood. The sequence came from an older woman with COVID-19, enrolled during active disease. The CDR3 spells CASSQLPGLAENDNEQFF. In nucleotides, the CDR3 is TGTGCCAGCAGCCAACTTCCTGGACTAGCGGAGAACGACAATGAGCAGTTCTTC.